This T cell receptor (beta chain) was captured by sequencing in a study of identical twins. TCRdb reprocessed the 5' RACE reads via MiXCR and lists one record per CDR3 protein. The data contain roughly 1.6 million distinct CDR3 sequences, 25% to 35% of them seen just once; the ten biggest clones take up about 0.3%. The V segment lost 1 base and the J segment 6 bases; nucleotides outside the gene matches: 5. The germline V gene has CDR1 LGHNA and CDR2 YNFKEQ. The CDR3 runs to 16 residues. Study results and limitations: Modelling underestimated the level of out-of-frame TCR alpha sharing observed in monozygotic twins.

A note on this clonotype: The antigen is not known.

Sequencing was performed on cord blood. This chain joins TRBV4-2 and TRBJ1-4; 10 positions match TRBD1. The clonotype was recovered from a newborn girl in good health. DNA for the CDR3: TGTGCCAGCAGCCAAGTGGACGGGACAGGGGATGAAAAACTGTTTTTT. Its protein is CASSQVDGTGDEKLFF.